This T cell receptor (beta chain) is drawn from a study of T cell responses to AZD1222 COVID-19 vaccine. Measured with immunoSEQ multiplex PCR; TCRdb has only the in-frame clones, and not every one. This sample has around 89,000 clones, with under 95% found just once. The CDR3 totals 16 residues. Germline values: CDR1 ENHRY, CDR2 SYGVKD. V was pared by 3 bases and J by 6 bases, with 6 bases of the junction left unmatched. V and J are TRBV10-3 and TRBJ2-2; 11 nucleotides match TRBD1. Sequences were derived from peripheral blood, sampled on day 0 of AZD1222 vaccination. This TCR derives from an adult in good health. CDR3: CAISDGQGAGSGELFF. DNA for the CDR3: TGTGCCATCAGTGACGGACAGGGGGCAGGGTCCGGGGAGCTGTTTTTT.